This T cell receptor beta chain was recovered during a study of radiotherapy plus CTLA-4 blockade in lung cancer. About the study: Across the patients, objective responses occurred in about 19%, and disease control in roughly 33%. Study-wide results and caveats: Reports state that early shifts in blood T cell clones, with interferon-beta, best predicted response.

Comment on this clone: The target antigen is unknown.

Generated by immunoSEQ multiplex PCR, the TCRdb table keeps only in-frame clones and is missing some. The profile shows about 85,000 clones, approximately 83% of them singletons. This TCR was sampled from a human donor with non-small cell lung cancer who had a partial response to radiotherapy plus ipilimumab. The material sequenced was peripheral blood, taken from a patient treated with radiotherapy plus ipilimumab.

The CDR3 loop reads CASSQVRGPRLNRQYF. CDR3 sequence (DNA): TGTGCCAGCAGCCAGGTGAGGGGGCCCCGGCTGAATCGGCAGTACTTC. The chain combines TRBV11-2 with TRBJ2-7; 7 bases fit TRBD1. This CDR3 has 16 residues. The trim removed 5 bases at V and 9 bases at J, leaving 19 bases unmatched. CDR1 is SGHAT, CDR2 FQNNGV, per germline. Full variable domain (outside the CDR3, taken from reference TRBV11-2 and TRBJ2-7): EAGVAQSPRYKIIEKRQSVAFWCNPISGHATLYWYQQILGQGPKLLIQFQNNGVVDDSQLPKDRFSAERLKGVDSTLKIQPAKLEDSAVYLCASSQVRGPRLNRQYFGPGTRLTVT.